This TCR beta chain was retrieved from a study of shared clonotypes between healthy human individuals (dated by TCRdb to about 2020). With respect to the entire study: The cohort comprised two women and a few men aged 18 to 49 years. To increase sequencing depth and limit assay-specific biases, different laboratories used diverse techniques to prepare libraries and sequence TCR repertoires. Leukapheresis yielded between about 0.94 and 9 billion PBMCs per donor. To estimate repertoire size and how much clonotype sharing occurs between individuals, the study deeply sequenced the blood TCR repertoires of about 5 healthy adults.

The donors were healthy, HIV-negative adults with no recently reported acute infections or vaccinations. Every donor was a Caucasian adult residing in Nashville, Tennessee, USA. For unsorted samples, tens of millions of PBMCs were counted and genomic DNA was extracted with the QIAamp DNA Blood Mini kit. Blood was collected by leukapheresis, and PBMCs were isolated by Ficoll-Histopaque density gradient centrifugation and then cryopreserved in liquid nitrogen vapor phase. Points the paper makes about the study in general: Pairwise subsampling led to the expectation that sequencing depth would affect the degree of clonotype sharing among donors. Because the study included a small number of donors, the genetic and exposure-history diversity represented was limited. Sampling was limited to blood, and TCR repertoires in tissue likely differ from TCR repertoires in blood.

This clone has just a few counts. The target of this receptor is not known. Base qualities are missing; no much larger clone stands one base away. TCR CDR3 regions were amplified from genomic DNA by multiplex PCR using the deep immunoSEQ assay. For each cell subset, the extracted genomic DNA was distributed evenly across all wells of several immunoSEQ 96-well plates, and each plate served as one replicate. Each replicate PCR for unsorted PBMC received roughly 0.3 ug genomic DNA, equal to tens of thousands of T cell genomes. Ten immunoSEQ deep assay plates were used to sequence unsorted PBMC genomic DNA. The purified libraries were quantified using a Qubit 3.0 fluorometer, sized with a Bioanalyzer 2100, and then quantified again using the KAPA Library Quantification kit. Each immunoSEQ 96-well plate was sequenced on its own single-read 150-cycle Illumina NextSeq 550 flow cell. In the original analysis: Because only junctional sequences without quality scores were contained in the immunoSEQ output, filtering matching that applied to full-length reads could not be performed. To assign V/J genes and CDR3, sequences were annotated against IMGT germline references using PyIR, a Python wrapper for IgBLAST v1.9. Reads were removed for weak V/J assignments (E-value above 1e-6), missing CDR3, stop codons, out-of-frame junctions, or ambiguous translated residues. V3J clonotypes were defined by identical inferred V gene, J gene, and CDR3 amino acid sequence. To compute the percentage overlap between repertoires, the number of shared unique clonotypes was divided by the size of the smaller repertoire. Richness of each repertoire was evaluated using RTK rarefaction, the Chao1 estimator, and Recon v2.1 estimates of unobserved clonotypes. This is the immuneACCESS table as TCRdb keeps it, with only in-frame sequences that have V and J called. A part of the clones is gone; compared with another copy, unresolved V genes explain less than half, and the rest is unexplained. The V and J calls and clone size come from that table; D and trimming were worked out from the DNA. The sample yields 450,000 to 500,000 clones; approximately 81% were counted once. 12% of the sample is held by the ten biggest clonotypes.

Sequenced material: PBMCs. The TCR sequence derives from a woman aged 40 to 50 in good health. Some clones in this sample may be carry-over from other donors' samples.

The CDR3 protein is CASSRDYQETQYF. The DNA reads as follows: TGTGCCAGCAGCCGTGACTACCAAGAGACCCAGTACTTC. This receptor chain uses TRBV7-2 and TRBJ2-5; no D segment can be confidently identified. CDR1 and CDR2 (SGHTA, FQGNSA) derive from the germline V gene. Trimming costs V 5 bases and J 0 bases, and their ends lie 7 bases apart. The CDR3, cysteine through phenylalanine, is 13 amino acids long. Only the CDR3 portion is preserved as DNA: 39 bases, with reading frame beginning at the first base.